The 18 T cell receptor beta chains below were found in one sample sequenced in a study of early T cells in non-severe SARS-CoV-2 infection (dated by TCRdb to the early 2020s). The library was generated by 5' RACE. The reads were generated on a NextSeq 500. TCRdb handled the public reads itself, with Q25 trimming in fastp and clone calling in MiXCR, and kept productive beta chains. Each record represents a unique CDR3 protein, reported with the most common genes and DNA among its rows. This sample comprises 98,000 or so distinct CDR3 sequences, approximately 12% of them detected only once. Nearly 4.5% of the sample goes to the ten largest clones. The material was whole blood, obtained at baseline. These receptor sequences come from an adult who was a healthcare worker with PCR-confirmed SARS-CoV-2 infection or an uninfected control (not recorded which).

The sample holds a few counts of this clonotype. V usage is TRBV3-1 and J usage is TRBJ1-1; no definite D call. Trimming removed 4 bases from V and 11 bases from J, with 17 bases in between. Germline assignment: CDR1 LGHDT and CDR2 YNNKEL (reference sequence). The CDR3 is 13 residues long. The CDR3 DNA is TGTGCCAGCAGCCCCAAGCCGGAGGGTGAGGCTTTCTTT. It translates to CASSPKPEGEAFF. Drawing the rest from reference TRBV3-1 and TRBJ1-1, the complete variable domain is DTAVSQTPKYLVTQMGNDKSIKCEQNLGHDTMYWYKQDSKKFLKIMFSYNNKELIINETVPNRFSPKSPDKAHLNLHINSLELGDSAVYFCASSPKPEGEAFFGQGTRLTVV.

The V and J genes are TRBV12-3 or TRBV12-4 and TRBJ1-5; D not resolved. V was shortened by 2 bases and J by 4 bases, with 9 bases between the two germline ends. This CDR3 has 14 residues. This chain's CDR3 is CASSLRSVNQPQHF. The CDR3 DNA is TGTGCCAGCAGTTTACGGTCCGTTAATCAGCCCCAGCATTTT.

Ten or more counts support this clonotype. The rearrangement joins TRBV7-6 to TRBJ2-7; 9 nucleotides align to TRBD2. The CDR3 is 15 residues long. The trim removed 5 bases at V and 0 bases at J, leaving 5 bases unmatched. Germline V gene data show CDR1 as SGHVS and CDR2 as FNYEAQ. The CDR3: CASSRGTSSSYEQYF. CDR3 in DNA: TGTGCCAGCAGCCGTGGGACTAGCAGCTCCTACGAGCAGTACTTC.

This clonotype was seen at least ten times. The rearrangement links TRBV11-2 to TRBJ2-5; D perhaps matches TRBD2 (6 bases). The CDR3 is made up of 16 amino acids. CDR1 SGHAT and CDR2 FQNNGV come from the germline V gene. V was pared by 4 bases and J by 7 bases, with 22 bases between. The CDR3 bases are TGTGCCAGCAGCTATGGGCGGGGCGACGTTCGTTGGACCCAGTACTTC. Encoded protein: CASSYGRGDVRWTQYF.

This clonotype was observed a few times. This chain connects TRBV3-1 to TRBJ2-1; TRBD1 matches 8 bases. The germline CDR1 and CDR2 sequences are LGHDT and YNNKEL (reference sequence). J gave up 2 bases and V 1 base, and 7 bases lay outside the gene matches. CDR3 length: 17 residues. The CDR3 here is CASSQVTGAETYNEQFF. The CDR3 region has the DNA TGTGCCAGCAGCCAAGTGACAGGGGCAGAGACCTACAATGAGCAGTTCTTC.

The V gene is TRBV20-1, the J gene TRBJ2-1; TRBD2 matches at 9 bases. This CDR3 is built from 14 residues. J gave up 8 bases and V 5 bases, and 10 bases lay outside the gene matches. The V gene's germline CDR1 is DFQATT and CDR2 SNEGSKA (reference sequence). CDR3 region: CSAGGREGQDEQFF. The CDR3 region has the DNA TGCAGTGCTGGAGGGCGGGAGGGCCAGGATGAGCAGTTCTTC.

This clonotype was picked up a small number of times. The chain couples TRBV11-2 to TRBJ1-6, with a possible D match to TRBD1 (5 bases). Germline CDR1 and CDR2: SGHAT and FQNNGV. The V end was cut by 3 bases, the J end by 2 bases, with 8 bases between. The CDR3 runs to 15 residues. Here the CDR3 DNA reads TGTGCCAGCAGCTTGGCGGGGGCCTATAATTCACCCCTCCACTTT. Amino acids: CASSLAGAYNSPLHF.

The chain is built from TRBV9 and TRBJ2-4; 8 bases are a match to TRBD1. The CDR3 contains 12 residues. V lost 2 bases to trimming and J lost 11 bases; unmatched junction nucleotides: 3. CDR1 is SGDLS and CDR2 is YYNGEE in the germline V gene. The CDR3 coding sequence is TGTGCCAGCAGCGTCGGACAGGGCCTTCAGTACTTC. The encoded protein is CASSVGQGLQYF.

This rearrangement joins TRBV18 to TRBJ2-1; weak D call: TRBD1 (5 bases). The CDR3 runs 14 residues. Germline loops: CDR1 KGHSH, CDR2 LQKENI. Trimming pared 0 bases from V and 9 bases from J, leaving 12 bases between. The CDR3 sequence: CASSPPDNRSEQFF. The CDR3 DNA reads TGTGCCAGCTCACCACCGGACAACCGGAGTGAGCAGTTCTTC.

This clonotype showed up many times. An end of the junction differs from the germline gene, which may be a read error. The CDR3 sequence: CANSLLGGRAGELFF. CDR3 DNA sequence: TGTGCCAACAGCCTGCTTGGGGGGCGGGCCGGGGAGCTGTTTTTT. The chain couples TRBV9 to TRBJ2-2; D possibly uses TRBD1 or TRBD2 (6 bases each). The germline gives CDR1 SGDLS, CDR2 YYNGEE. The CDR3 covers 15 residues.

The gene calls are TRBV7-8 and TRBJ2-3; D gene ambiguous. Germline V gives CDR1 SGHVS, CDR2 FQNEAQ. V lost 5 bases and J lost 0, with 6 bases in between. The CDR3 spans 13 residues. This CDR3 reads CASSPKSTDTQYF. CDR3 nucleotides: TGTGCCAGCAGCCCCAAGAGCACAGATACGCAGTATTTT.

The genes are TRBV6-1 and TRBJ1-2; 10 bases match TRBD1. The germline CDR1 and CDR2 sequences are MNHNS and SASEGT. This CDR3 spans 15 amino acids. With V trimmed by 5 bases and J by 8 bases, 11 bases remained unmatched. The CDR3 nucleotides read TGTGCCAGCAGTTATACCGGGACAGGGGTACGAGGCTACACCTTC. This sequence encodes CASSYTGTGVRGYTF.

The chain has TRBV7-9 and TRBJ1-4; perhaps TRBD1 as D (6 bases). Germline lookup yields CDR1 SEHNR and CDR2 FQNEAQ (reference sequence). The CDR3 is 14 residues long. The V end lost 5 bases, the J end lost 8 bases, and 15 bases lay between the germline ends. As DNA, the CDR3 is TGTGCCAGCAGCCGCACAGGGTCGGACGAAAAACTGTTTTTT. Translation: CASSRTGSDEKLFF.

This clonotype appeared a few times. The rearrangement uses TRBV28 and TRBJ2-7; D ambiguous. CDR3 length: 11 residues. Trimming pared 7 bases from V and 4 bases from J, leaving 8 bases between. The germline gives CDR1 MDHEN, CDR2 SYDVKM. CDR3 in DNA: TGTGCCAGCACCACCGATTACGAGCAGTACTTC. Translated: CASTTDYEQYF.

Concerning this clonotype: The junction departs from germline at one end; a sequencing error may be responsible. The chain uses TRBV2 and TRBJ2-3; weak D call: TRBD2 (6 bases). The CDR3 runs 14 residues. Germline CDR1 is SNHLY and CDR2 is FYNNEI. The CDR3 DNA sequence: TGTGCCACCCGACTTGTAACTAGCACAGGTACGCAGTATTTT. Protein sequence: CATRLVTSTGTQYF.

This clonotype appeared many times. The chain combines TRBV6-5 with TRBJ1-1; TRBD1 matches at 7 bases. The CDR3 has 14 amino acids. Germline V gene sequence: CDR1 MNHEY, CDR2 SVGAGI. The V and J ends lost 4 bases and 1 base, in that order; junction bases with no gene match: 3. CDR3 sequence reads: CASSSTGENTEAFF. CDR3 DNA sequence: TGTGCCAGCAGTTCCACAGGGGAGAACACTGAAGCTTTCTTT.

This chain uses TRBV12-3 or TRBV12-4 with TRBJ1-6; 7 nucleotides line up with TRBD1. V dropped 5 bases and J dropped 4; count of bases not matched to a gene: 2. The CDR3 runs 14 residues. CDR3 amino acids: CASSGTVYNSPLHF. The DNA for the CDR3 is TGTGCCAGCAGTGGGACAGTTTATAATTCACCCCTCCACTTT.

This clonotype was seen more than once but under ten times. The CDR3 sequence: CASGVVSADDTEAFF. In DNA, the CDR3 is TGCGCCAGCGGGGTTGTGTCAGCGGATGACACTGAAGCTTTCTTT. The chain is built from TRBV5-1 and TRBJ1-1; the D is unclear. The V gene lost 7 bases and the J gene lost 3 bases, with 19 bases spanning the gap. The CDR3 sequence is 15 residues long. CDR1 SGHRS and CDR2 YFSETQ come from the germline V gene.